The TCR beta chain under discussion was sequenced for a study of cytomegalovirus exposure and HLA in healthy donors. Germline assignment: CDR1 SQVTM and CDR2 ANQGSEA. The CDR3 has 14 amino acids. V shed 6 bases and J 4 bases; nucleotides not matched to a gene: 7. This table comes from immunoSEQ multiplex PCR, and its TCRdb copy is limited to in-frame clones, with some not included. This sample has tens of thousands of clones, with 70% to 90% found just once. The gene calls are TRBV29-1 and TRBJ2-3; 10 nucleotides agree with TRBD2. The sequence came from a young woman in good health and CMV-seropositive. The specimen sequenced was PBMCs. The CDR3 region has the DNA TGCAGCGTGATAGCGGGAGGCGGATCAGATACGCAGTATTTT. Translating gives CSVIAGGGSDTQYF.